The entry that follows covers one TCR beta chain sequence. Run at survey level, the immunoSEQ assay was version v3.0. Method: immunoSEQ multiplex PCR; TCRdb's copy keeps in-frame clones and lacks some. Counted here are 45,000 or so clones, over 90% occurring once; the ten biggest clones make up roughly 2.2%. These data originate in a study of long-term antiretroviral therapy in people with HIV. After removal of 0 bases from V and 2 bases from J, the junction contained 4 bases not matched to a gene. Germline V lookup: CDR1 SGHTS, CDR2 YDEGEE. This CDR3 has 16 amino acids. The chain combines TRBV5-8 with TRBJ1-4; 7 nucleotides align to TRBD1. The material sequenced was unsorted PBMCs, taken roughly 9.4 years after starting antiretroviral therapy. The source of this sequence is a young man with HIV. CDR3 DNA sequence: TGTGCCAGCAGCTTGGTATGGGGACAGACTAATGAAAAACTGTTTTTT. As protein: CASSLVWGQTNEKLFF.